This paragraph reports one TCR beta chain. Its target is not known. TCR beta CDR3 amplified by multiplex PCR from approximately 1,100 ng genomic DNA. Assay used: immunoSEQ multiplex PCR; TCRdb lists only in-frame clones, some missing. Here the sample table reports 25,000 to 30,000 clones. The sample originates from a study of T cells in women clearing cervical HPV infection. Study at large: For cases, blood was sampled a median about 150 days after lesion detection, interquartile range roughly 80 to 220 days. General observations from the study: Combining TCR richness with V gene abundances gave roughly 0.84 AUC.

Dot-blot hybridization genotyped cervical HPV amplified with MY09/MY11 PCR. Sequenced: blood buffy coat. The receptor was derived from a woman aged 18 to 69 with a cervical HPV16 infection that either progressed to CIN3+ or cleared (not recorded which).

CDR3 sequence: CSAPTSGRPYEQYF. CDR3 bases read: TGCAGTGCACCTACTAGCGGGAGACCCTACGAG. The chain joins TRBV20-1 to TRBJ2-7; 11 bases map to TRBD2. The DNA ends 3 residues before the CDR3 does, and the rest of the CDR3 is filled in from the germline J gene. Germline V gene lookup returns CDR1 DFQATT and CDR2 SNEGSKA (reference sequence). V lost 6 bases, J lost 2 bases, and 6 bases stayed unmatched. The CDR3 has 14 amino acids.